This T cell receptor beta chain was observed in a study of T-cell memory formation after mild COVID-19. Study information: Among the donors, TCR clusters were largely specific to each donor. Findings of the study overall: Confirmation was lacking for SARS-CoV-2 specificity of second-wave clones that peaked on day 37. A balance of CD4 and CD8 characterized clones contracting day 15 to 85, whereas later expanders leaned CD4+.

J was trimmed by 5 bases and V by 3 bases; bases with no gene match: 10. This CDR3 comprises 16 residues. The germline V gene has CDR1 MGHRA and CDR2 YSYEKL. The 5'RACE method, run with constant-segment primers, produced TCR alpha and TCR beta cDNA libraries (carrying sample barcodes and UMIs). In TCRdb, the 5' RACE reads were re-called with MiXCR into one record per CDR3 protein. The sample shows about 470,000 distinct CDR3 sequences, nearly 25% of them seen only once. This clonotype was counted once. What it binds is not known. This receptor was identified in an adult woman who had mild COVID-19 (a few samples of this study predate the infection). Cell type and time point are not known. The sequenced sample consisted of PBMCs or a T cell subset sorted from them (not recorded which). The chain links TRBV4-1 to TRBJ2-3; 8 bases align to TRBD2. The CDR3 sequence is CASSHIVSGEVDTQYF. CDR3 DNA sequence: TGCGCCAGCAGCCATATTGTTAGCGGGGAGGTAGATACGCAGTATTTT.